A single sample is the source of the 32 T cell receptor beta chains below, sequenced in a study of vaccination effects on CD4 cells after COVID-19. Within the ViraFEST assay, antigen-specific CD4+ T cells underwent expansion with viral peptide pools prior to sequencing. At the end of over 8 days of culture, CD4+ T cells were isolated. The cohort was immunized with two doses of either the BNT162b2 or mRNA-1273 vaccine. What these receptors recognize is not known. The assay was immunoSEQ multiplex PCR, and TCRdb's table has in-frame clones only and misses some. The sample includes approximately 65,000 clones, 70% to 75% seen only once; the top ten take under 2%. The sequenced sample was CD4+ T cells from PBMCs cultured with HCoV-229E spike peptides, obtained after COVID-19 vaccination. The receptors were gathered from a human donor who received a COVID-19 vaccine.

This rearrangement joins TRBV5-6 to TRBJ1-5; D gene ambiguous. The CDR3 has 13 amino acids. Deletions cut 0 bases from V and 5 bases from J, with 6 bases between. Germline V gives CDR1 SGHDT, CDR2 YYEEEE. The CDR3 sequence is CASSLGLYQPQHF. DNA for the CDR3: TGTGCCAGCAGCTTGGGCCTTTATCAGCCCCAGCATTTT. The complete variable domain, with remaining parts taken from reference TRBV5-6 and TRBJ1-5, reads DAGVTQSPTHLIKTRGQQVTLRCSPKSGHDTVSWYQQALGQGPQFIFQYYEEEERQRGNFPDRFSGHQFPNYSSELNVNALLLGDSALYLCASSLGLYQPQHFGDGTRLSIL.

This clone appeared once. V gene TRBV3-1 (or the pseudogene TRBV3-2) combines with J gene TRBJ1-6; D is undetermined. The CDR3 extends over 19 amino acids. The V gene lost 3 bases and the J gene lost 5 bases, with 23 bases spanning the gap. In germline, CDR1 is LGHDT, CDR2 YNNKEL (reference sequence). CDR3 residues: CASSHGVLIKGVDNSPLHF. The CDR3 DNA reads TGTGCCAGCAGCCACGGTGTCCTTATTAAAGGCGTGGATAATTCACCCCTCCACTTT.

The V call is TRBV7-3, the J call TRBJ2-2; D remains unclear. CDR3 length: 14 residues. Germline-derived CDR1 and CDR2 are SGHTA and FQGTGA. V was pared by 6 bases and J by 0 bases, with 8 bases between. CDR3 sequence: CASSRAANTGELFF. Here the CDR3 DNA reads TGTGCCAGCAGTCGGGCCGCGAACACCGGGGAGCTGTTTTTT.

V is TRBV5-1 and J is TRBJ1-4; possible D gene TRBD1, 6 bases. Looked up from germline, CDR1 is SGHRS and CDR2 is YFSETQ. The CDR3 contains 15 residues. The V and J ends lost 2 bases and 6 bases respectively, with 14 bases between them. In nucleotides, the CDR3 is TGCGCCAGCAGCTTTCTAGGGACATCGGATGAAAAACTGTTTTTT. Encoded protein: CASSFLGTSDEKLFF.

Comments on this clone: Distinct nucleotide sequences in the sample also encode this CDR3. CDR3 sequence: CASSVGVTDTQYF. For the CDR3, the DNA is TGTGCCAGCAGCGTAGGCGTCACAGATACGCAGTATTTT. This rearrangement joins TRBV9 to TRBJ2-3; no definite D call. Trimming pared 0 bases from V and 2 bases from J, leaving 4 bases between. CDR1 is SGDLS and CDR2 is YYNGEE in the germline V gene. The CDR3 spans 13 residues.

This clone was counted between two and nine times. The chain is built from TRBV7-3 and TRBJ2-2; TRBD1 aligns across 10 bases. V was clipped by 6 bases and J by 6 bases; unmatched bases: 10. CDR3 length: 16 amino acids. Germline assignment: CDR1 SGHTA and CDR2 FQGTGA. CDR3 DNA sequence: TGTGCCAGCAGTAAAGACAGGGGGCAAGTCCCCGGGGAGCTGTTTTTT. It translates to CASSKDRGQVPGELFF.

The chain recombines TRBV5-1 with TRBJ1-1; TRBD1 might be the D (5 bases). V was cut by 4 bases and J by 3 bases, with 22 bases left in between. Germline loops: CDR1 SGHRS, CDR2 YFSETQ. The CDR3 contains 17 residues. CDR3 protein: CASSPGGGRVRDTEAFF. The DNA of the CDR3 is TGCGCCAGCAGCCCCGGGGGGGGGAGGGTTCGGGACACTGAAGCTTTCTTT.

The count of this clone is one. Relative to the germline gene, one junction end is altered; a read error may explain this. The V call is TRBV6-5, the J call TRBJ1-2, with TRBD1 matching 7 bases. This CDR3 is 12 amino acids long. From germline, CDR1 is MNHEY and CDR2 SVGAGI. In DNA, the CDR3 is TGTGCCAGCAGTTACGGTACCGGGACAGCATACTTC. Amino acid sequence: CASSYGTGTAYF.

The CDR3 region has the DNA TGCAGCGTTGAACAGACGCTAAACACTGAAGCTTTCTTT. It codes for CSVEQTLNTEAFF. The chain is built from TRBV29-1 and TRBJ1-1; no reliable D call. Germline V gives CDR1 SQVTM, CDR2 ANQGSEA. This CDR3 is 13 amino acids long. V dropped 2 bases and J dropped 2 bases, with 9 bases sitting between them.

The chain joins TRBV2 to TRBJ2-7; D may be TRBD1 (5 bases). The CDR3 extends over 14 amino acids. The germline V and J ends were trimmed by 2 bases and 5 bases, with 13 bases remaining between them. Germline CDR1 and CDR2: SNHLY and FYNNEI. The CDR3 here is CASSEWSPRDEQYV. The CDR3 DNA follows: TGTGCCAGCAGTGAATGGTCCCCCAGGGACGAGCAGTACGTC.

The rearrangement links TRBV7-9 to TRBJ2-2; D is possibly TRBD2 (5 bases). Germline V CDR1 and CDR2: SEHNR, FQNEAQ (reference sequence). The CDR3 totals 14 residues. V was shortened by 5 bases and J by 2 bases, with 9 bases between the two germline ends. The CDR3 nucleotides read TGTGCCAGCAGCCCACGACTAAACACCGGGGAGCTGTTTTTT. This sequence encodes CASSPRLNTGELFF. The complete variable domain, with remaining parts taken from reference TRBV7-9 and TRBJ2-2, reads DTGVSQNPRHKITKRGQNVTFRCDPISEHNRLYWYRQTLGQGPEFLTYFQNEAQLEKSRLLSDRFSAERPKGSFSTLEIQRTEQGDSAMYLCASSPRLNTGELFFGEGSRLTVL.

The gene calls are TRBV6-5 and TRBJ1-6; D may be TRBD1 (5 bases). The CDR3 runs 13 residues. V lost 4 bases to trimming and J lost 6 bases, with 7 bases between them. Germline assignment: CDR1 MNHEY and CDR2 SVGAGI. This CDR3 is CASSWDLNSPLHF. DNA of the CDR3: TGTGCCAGCAGTTGGGACCTTAATTCACCCCTCCACTTT.

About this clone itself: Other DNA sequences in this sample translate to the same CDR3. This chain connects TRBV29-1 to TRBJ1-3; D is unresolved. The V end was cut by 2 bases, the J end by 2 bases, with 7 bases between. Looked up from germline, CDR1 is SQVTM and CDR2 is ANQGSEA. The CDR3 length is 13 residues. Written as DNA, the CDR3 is TGCAGCGTTGAAAGAGGGACTGGAAACACCATATATTTT. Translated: CSVERGTGNTIYF. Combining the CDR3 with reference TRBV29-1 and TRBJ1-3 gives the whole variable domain SAVISQKPSRDICQRGTSLTIQCQVDSQVTMMFWYRQQPGQSLTLIATANQGSEATYESGFVIDKFPISRPNLTFSTLTVSNMSPEDSSIYLCSVERGTGNTIYFGEGSWLTVV.

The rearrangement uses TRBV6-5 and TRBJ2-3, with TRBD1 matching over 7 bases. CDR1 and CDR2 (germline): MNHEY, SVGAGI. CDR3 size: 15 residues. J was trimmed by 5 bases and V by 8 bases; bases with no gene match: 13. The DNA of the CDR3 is TGTGCCAGCTCAACTATCCGGGACAGTAAAGATACGCAGTATTTT. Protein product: CASSTIRDSKDTQYF.

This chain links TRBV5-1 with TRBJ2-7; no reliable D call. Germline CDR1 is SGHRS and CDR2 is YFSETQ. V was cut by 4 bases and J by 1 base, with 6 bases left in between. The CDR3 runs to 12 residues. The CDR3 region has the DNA TGCGCCAGCAGCGTAATTTCCTACGAGCAGTACGTC. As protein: CASSVISYEQYV.

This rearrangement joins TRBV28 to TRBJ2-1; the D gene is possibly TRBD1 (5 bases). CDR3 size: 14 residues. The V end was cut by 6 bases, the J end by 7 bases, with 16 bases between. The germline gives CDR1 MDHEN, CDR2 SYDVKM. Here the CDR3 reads CASRSPGIKNEQFF. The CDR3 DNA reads TGTGCCAGCAGATCCCCAGGGATCAAGAATGAGCAGTTCTTC.

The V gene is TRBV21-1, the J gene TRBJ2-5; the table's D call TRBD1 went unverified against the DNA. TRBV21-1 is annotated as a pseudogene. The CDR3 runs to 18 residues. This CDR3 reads CASSKEDFDRVYQETQYF. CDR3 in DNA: TGTGCCAGCAGCAAAGAGGATTTCGACAGAGTGTACCAAGAGACCCAGTACTTC.

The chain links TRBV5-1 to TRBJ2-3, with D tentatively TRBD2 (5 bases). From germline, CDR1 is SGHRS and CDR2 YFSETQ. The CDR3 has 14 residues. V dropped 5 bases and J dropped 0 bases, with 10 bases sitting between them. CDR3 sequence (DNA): TGCGCCAGCAGTGGAGGACCCAGCACAGATACGCAGTATTTT. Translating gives CASSGGPSTDTQYF.

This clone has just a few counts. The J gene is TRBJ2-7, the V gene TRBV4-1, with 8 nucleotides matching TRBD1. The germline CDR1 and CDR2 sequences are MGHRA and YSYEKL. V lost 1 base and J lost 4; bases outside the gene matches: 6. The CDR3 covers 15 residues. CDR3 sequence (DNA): TGCGCCAGCAGCCAAGCAGGACAGGGCATATACGAGCAGTACGTC. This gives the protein CASSQAGQGIYEQYV.

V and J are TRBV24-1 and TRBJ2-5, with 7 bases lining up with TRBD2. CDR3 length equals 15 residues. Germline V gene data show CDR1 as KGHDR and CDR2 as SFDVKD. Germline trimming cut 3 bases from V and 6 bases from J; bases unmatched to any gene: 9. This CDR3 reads CATSDRGEGGKTQYF. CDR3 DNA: TGTGCCACCAGTGATCGGGGCGAGGGAGGGAAGACCCAGTACTTC.

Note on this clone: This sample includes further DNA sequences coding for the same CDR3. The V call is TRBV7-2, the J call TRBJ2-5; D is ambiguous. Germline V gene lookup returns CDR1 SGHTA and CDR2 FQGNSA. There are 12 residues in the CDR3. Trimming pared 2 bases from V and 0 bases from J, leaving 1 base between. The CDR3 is CASSLYQETQYF. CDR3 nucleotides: TGTGCCAGCAGCTTATACCAAGAGACCCAGTACTTC.

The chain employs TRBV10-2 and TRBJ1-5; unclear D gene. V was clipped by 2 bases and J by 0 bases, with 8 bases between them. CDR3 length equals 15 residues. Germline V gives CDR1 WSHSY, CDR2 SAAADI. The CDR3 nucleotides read TGCGCCAGCAGTGAGCCAGGCTATAGCAATCAGCCCCAGCATTTT. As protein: CASSEPGYSNQPQHF.

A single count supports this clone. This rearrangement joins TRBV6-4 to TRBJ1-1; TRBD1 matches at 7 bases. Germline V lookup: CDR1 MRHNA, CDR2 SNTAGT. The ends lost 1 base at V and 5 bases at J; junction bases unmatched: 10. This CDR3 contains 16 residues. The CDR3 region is CASSDCDRDWGTEAFF. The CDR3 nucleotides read TGTGCCAGCAGTGACTGCGACAGGGACTGGGGGACTGAAGCTTTCTTT.

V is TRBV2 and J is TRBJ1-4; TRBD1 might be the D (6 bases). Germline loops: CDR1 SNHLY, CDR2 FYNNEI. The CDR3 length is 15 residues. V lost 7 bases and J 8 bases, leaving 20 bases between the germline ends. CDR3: CASTAGTTLYEKLFF. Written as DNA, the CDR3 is TGTGCCAGCACCGCCGGGACAACGTTATACGAAAAACTGTTTTTT.

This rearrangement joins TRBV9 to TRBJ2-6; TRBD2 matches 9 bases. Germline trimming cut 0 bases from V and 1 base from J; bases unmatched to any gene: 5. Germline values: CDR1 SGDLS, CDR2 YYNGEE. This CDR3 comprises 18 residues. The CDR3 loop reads CASSVGLAGRSGANVLTF. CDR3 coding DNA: TGTGCCAGCAGCGTAGGGCTAGCGGGACGATCTGGGGCCAACGTCCTGACTTTC.

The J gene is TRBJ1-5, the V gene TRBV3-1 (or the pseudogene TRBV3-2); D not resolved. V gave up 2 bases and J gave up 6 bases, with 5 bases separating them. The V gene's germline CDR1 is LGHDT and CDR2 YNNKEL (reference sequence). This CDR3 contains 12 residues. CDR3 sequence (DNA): TGTGCCAGCAGCCAACCCGGTCAGCCCCAGCATTTT. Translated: CASSQPGQPQHF.

The CDR3 loop is CASSQAGRGYEQYV. CDR3 DNA sequence: TGTGCCAGCAGCCAAGCCGGGAGGGGGTACGAGCAGTACGTC. The chain recombines TRBV3-1 (or the pseudogene TRBV3-2) with TRBJ2-7; 8 nucleotides match TRBD2. There are 14 residues in the CDR3. Germline-derived CDR1 and CDR2 are LGHDT and YNNKEL (reference sequence). V trimming: 1 base; J trimming: 4 bases; junction bases outside the gene matches: 3.

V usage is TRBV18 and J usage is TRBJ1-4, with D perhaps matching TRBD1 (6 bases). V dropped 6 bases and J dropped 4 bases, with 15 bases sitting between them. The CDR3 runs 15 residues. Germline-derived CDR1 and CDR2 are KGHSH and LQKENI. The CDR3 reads CASSWTQGYNEKLFF. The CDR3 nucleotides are TGTGCCAGCTCGTGGACTCAGGGGTATAATGAAAAACTGTTTTTT.

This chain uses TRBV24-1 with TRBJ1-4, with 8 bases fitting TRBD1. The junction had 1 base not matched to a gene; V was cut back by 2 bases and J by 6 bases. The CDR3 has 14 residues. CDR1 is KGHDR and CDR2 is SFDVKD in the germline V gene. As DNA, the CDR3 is TGTGCCACCAGTGATTCGGGACAGGATGAAAAACTGTTTTTT. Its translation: CATSDSGQDEKLFF.

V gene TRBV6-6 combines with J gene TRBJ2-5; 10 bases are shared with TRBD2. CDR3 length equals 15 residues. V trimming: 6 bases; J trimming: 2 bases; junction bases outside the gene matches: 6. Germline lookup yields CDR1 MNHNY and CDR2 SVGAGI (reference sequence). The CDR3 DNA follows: TGTGCCAGCAGGGGAGCGGGGGGGCTTCAAGAGACCCAGTACTTC. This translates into CASRGAGGLQETQYF.

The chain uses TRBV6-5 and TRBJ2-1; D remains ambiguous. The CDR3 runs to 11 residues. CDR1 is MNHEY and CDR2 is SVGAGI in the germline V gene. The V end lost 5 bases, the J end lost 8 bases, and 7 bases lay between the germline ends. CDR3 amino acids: CASSTSHEQFF. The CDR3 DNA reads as TGTGCCAGCAGTACCAGTCATGAGCAGTTCTTC.

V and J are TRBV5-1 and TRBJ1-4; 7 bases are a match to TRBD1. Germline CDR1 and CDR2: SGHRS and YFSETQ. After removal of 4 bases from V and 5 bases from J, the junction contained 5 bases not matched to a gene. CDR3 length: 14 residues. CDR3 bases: TGCGCCAGCAGCATAGGGACAGAGAATGAAAAACTGTTTTTT. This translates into CASSIGTENEKLFF.